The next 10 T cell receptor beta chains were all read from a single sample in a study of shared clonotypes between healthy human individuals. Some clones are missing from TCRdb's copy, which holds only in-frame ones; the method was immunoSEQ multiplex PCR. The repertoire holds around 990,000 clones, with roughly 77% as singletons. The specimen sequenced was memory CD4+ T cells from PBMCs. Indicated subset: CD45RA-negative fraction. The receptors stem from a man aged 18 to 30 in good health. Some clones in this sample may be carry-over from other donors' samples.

The CDR3 region is CASSGTDQPQHF. In DNA form, the CDR3 reads TGTGCCAGCAGCGGGACCGATCAGCCCCAGCATTTT. V is TRBV6-6 and J is TRBJ1-5; possibly TRBD1 for D (5 bases). Germline V gene lookup returns CDR1 MNHNY and CDR2 SVGAGI (reference sequence). V gave up 6 bases and J gave up 5 bases, with 8 bases separating them. This CDR3 is 12 amino acids long.

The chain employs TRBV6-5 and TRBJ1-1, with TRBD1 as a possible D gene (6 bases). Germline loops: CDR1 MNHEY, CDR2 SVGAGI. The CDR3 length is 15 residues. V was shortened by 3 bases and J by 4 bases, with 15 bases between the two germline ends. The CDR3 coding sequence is TGTGCCAGCAGTTATGAGGGGGGGAGAGCCACTGAAGCTTTCTTT. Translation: CASSYEGGRATEAFF.

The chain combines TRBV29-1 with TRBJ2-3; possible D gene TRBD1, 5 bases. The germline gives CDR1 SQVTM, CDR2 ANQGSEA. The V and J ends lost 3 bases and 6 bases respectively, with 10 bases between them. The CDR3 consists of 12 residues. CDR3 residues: CSVERQSDTQYF. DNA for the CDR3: TGCAGCGTTGAGCGACAGTCGGATACGCAGTATTTT.

The CDR3 sequence is CASSPRQGANGNTIYF. The DNA for the CDR3 is TGTGCCAGCAGTCCCCGACAGGGGGCAAATGGAAACACCATATATTTT. The chain employs TRBV6-6 and TRBJ1-3; the match to TRBD1 covers 10 bases. V shed 5 bases and J 3 bases; nucleotides not matched to a gene: 7. Germline assignment: CDR1 MNHNY and CDR2 SVGAGI (reference sequence). This CDR3 spans 16 amino acids.

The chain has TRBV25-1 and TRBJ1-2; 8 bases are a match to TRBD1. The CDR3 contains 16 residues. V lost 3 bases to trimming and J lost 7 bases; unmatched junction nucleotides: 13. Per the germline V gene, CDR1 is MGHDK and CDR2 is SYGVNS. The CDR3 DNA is TGTGCCAGCAGTGACGGGACAGGCAGGGGGTATCGTGGCTACACCTTC. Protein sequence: CASSDGTGRGYRGYTF.

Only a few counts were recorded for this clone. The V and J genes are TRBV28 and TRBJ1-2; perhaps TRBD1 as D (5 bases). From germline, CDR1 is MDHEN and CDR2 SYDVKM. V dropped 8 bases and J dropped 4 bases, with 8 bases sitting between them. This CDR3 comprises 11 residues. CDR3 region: CASRQFYGYTF. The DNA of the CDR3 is TGTGCCAGCCGACAGTTCTATGGCTACACCTTC.

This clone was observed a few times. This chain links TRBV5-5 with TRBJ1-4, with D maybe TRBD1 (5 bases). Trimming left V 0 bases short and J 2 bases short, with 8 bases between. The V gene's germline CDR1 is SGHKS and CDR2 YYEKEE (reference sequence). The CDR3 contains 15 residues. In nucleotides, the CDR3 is TGTGCCAGCAGCTTGGAGGGGAACACTAATGAAAAACTGTTTTTT. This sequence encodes CASSLEGNTNEKLFF.

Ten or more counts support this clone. The CDR3 protein is CASSGMGRNTGELFF. The DNA for the CDR3 is TGTGCCAGCAGTGGGATGGGCAGAAACACCGGGGAGCTGTTTTTT. The chain carries TRBV2 and TRBJ2-2, with D hard to call. Germline V gene data show CDR1 as SNHLY and CDR2 as FYNNEI. The CDR3 has 15 amino acids. The V end was cut by 4 bases, the J end by 2 bases, with 11 bases between.

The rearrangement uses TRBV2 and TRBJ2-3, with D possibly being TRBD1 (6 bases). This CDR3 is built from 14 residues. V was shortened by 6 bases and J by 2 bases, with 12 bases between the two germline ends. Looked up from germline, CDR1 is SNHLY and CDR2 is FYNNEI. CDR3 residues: CASSGTSYTDTQYF. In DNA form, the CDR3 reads TGTGCCAGCAGCGGGACATCATACACAGATACGCAGTATTTT.

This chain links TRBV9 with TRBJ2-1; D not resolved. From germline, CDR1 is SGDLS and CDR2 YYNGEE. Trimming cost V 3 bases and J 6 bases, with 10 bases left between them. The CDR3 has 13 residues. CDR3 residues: CASSALGLNEQFF. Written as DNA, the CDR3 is TGTGCCAGCAGCGCATTAGGTCTCAATGAGCAGTTCTTC.